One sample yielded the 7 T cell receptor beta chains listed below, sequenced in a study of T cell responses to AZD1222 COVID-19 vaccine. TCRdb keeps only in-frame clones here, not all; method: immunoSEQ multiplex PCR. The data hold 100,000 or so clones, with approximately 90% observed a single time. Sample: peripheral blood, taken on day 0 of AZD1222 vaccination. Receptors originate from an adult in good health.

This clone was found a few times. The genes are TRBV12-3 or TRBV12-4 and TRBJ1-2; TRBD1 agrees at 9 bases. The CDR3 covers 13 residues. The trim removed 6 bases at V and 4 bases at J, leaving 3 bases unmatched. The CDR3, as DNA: TGTGCCAGCAGAACAGGGGGCGCCTATGGCTACACCTTC. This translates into CASRTGGAYGYTF.

CDR3 amino acids: CATSDLQRGYTEAFF. In DNA form, the CDR3 reads TGTGCCACCAGTGATTTGCAGCGGGGTTACACTGAAGCTTTCTTT. V usage is TRBV24-1 and J usage is TRBJ1-1; D is undetermined. The CDR3 consists of 15 residues. Germline V gene sequence: CDR1 KGHDR, CDR2 SFDVKD. Trimming pared 0 bases from V and 3 bases from J, leaving 10 bases between.

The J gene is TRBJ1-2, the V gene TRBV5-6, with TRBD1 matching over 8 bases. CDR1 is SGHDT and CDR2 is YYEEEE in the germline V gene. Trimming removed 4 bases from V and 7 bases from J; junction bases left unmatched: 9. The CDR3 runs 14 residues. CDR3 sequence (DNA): TGTGCCAGCAGCCCGGGACAGGTCGGTGGTGGCTACACCTTC. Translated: CASSPGQVGGGYTF.

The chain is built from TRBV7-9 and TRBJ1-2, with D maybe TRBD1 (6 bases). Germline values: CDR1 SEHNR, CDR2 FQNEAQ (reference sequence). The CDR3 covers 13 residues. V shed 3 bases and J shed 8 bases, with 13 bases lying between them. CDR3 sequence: CASSFLPGDGYTF. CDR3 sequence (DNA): TGTGCCAGCAGCTTTCTCCCAGGGGACGGCTACACCTTC.

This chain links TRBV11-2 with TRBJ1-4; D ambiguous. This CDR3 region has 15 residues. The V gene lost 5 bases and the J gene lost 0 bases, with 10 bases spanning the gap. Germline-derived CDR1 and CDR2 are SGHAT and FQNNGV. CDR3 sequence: CASSPSGTTNEKLFF. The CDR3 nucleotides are TGTGCCAGCAGCCCGTCCGGGACAACTAATGAAAAACTGTTTTTT.

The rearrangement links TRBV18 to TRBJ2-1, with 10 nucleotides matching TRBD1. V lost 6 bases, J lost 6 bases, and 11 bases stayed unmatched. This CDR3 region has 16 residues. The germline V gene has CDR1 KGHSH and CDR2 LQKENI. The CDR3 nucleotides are TGTGCCAGCTCTCTAACCGGGACAGGGGCTTTCAATGAGCAGTTCTTC. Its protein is CASSLTGTGAFNEQFF.

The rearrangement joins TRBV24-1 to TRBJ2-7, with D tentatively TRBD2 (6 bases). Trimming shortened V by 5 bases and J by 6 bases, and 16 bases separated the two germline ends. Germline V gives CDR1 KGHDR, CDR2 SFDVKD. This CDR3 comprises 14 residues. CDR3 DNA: TGTGCCACCAGTGTTGGCGGGGCCCGGGGCGAGCAGTACTTC. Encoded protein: CATSVGGARGEQYF.